These T cell receptor delta chains were read from a single sample in a study of γδ T cells in repeated Plasmodium falciparum infection. TCRdb ran CATT on the multiplex PCR reads. The sample lists 90,000 to 95,000 delta-chain clones, approximately 1% occurring once. The sample taken for sequencing was gamma-delta T cells from blood. Every receptor here comes from a pool of human donors (malaria-infected and uninfected, not separated). Each CDR3 is given with its conserved first and last residue. The order of the fields is clone size, V gene, D gene, J gene, CDR3 protein, CDR3 DNA. D genes are given only for firm matches. Size tells how often a clone was seen (once, few, many) or the class of an expanded clone, and some rows leave it out.

many,TRDV1,TRDD3,TRDJ1,CALGGGDGYWGIQLIF,TGTGCTCTTGGGGGGGGAGACGGGTACTGGGGGATACAACTCATCTTT
few,TRDV1,-,TRDJ1,CALGALYPYWLTGRSFTDKLIF,TGTGCTCTTGGGGCCCTTTATCCTTATTGGCTGACGGGGCGGTCATTCACCGATAAACTCATCTTT
many,TRDV2,TRDD3,TRDJ1,CACDRVLSRLGGYAENTDKLIF,TGTGCCTGTGACAGAGTTCTTTCTCGCCTTGGGGGATACGCGGAGAATACCGATAAACTCATCTTT
many,TRDV1,-,TRDJ1,CALGGQPRGQLTDKLIF,TGTGCTCTTGGGGGGCAGCCTCGGGGACAACTCACCGATAAACTCATCTTT
many,TRDV1,TRDD3,TRDJ1,CALGEPYNSGGYGADKLIF,TGTGCTCTTGGGGAACCATACAATTCTGGGGGATACGGGGCCGATAAACTCATCTTT
many,TRDV2,TRDD3,TRDJ1,CACDRLGDSGDKLIF,TGTGCCTGTGACAGACTGGGGGATAGTGGCGATAAACTCATCTTT
many,TRDV1,-,TRDJ1,CALGALRVMMGVYTDKLIF,TGTGCTCTTGGGGCCCTTAGGGTCATGATGGGTGTATACACCGATAAACTCATCTTT
many,TRDV1,-,TRDJ1,CALGEGWSFGLGKYTDKLIF,TGTGCTCTTGGGGAAGGTTGGTCGTTCGGATTGGGCAAGTACACCGATAAACTCATCTTT
medium-sized,TRDV1,TRDD3,TRDJ1,CALGEKEDTPYLLYTDKLIF,TGTGCTCTTGGGGAAAAGGAGGATACGCCGTACTTGTTGTACACCGATAAACTCATCTTT
many,TRDV1,-,TRDJ1,CALGELPFSRIVGGDTRKYTDKLIF,TGTGCTCTTGGGGAACTTCCATTTTCCCGGATCGTGGGAGGCGACACGCGAAAATACACCGATAAACTCATCTTT
medium-sized,TRDV1,-,TRDJ1,CALGDPGPPHPLCTDKLIF,TGTGCTCTTGGGGATCCGGGACCCCCACACCCCCTTTGCACCGATAAACTCATCTTT
many,TRDV1,TRDD2,TRDJ1,CALGGGFSNKASYGWMGIGKLIF,TGTGCTCTTGGGGGAGGCTTCAGTAACAAGGCTTCCTACGGTTGGATGGGGATCGGGAAACTCATCTTT
medium-sized,TRDV1,TRDD3,TRDJ1,CALGVFLLGTGGYRNKLIF,TGTGCTCTTGGGGTATTCCTACTTGGAACTGGGGGATACAGGAATAAACTCATCTTT
many,TRDV1,-,TRDJ1,CALGEDPSPPDKLIF,TGTGCTCTTGGGGAAGATCCCTCTCCCCCCGATAAACTCATCTTT
medium-sized,TRDV1,-,TRDJ1,CALGDALPSYQVLGDFGYTDKLIF,TGTGCTCTTGGGGATGCGCTTCCTTCCTACCAGGTACTGGGGGACTTCGGGTACACCGATAAACTCATCTTT
many,TRDV1,TRDD3,TRDJ1,CALGELSSPVARDTPSDKLIF,TGTGCTCTTGGGGAACTCAGCTCCCCAGTGGCGAGGGATACGCCGTCCGATAAACTCATCTTT
many,TRDV1,TRDD3,TRDJ1,CALGRGRGRRSWGIRGTDKLIF,TGTGCTCTTGGGAGGGGGAGGGGAAGGAGGTCCTGGGGGATAAGGGGAACCGATAAACTCATCTTT
many,TRDV1,TRDD3,TRDJ1,CALGELPGDTSCTDKLIF,TGTGCTCTTGGGGAACTACCGGGGGATACCTCGTGCACCGATAAACTCATCTTT
medium-sized,TRDV1,TRDD3,TRDJ1,CALFLRSLTGARILVHTDKLIF,TGTGCTCTCTTTCTACGCTCCCTTACTGGGGCCCGAATCCTCGTTCACACCGATAAACTCATCTTT
many,TRDV1,TRDD3,TRDJ1,CALGEEGLLGDTIRLIF,TGTGCTCTTGGGGAAGAGGGTCTACTGGGGGATACCATAAGACTCATCTTT
many,TRDV2,TRDD3,TRDJ1,CACDTVKSNGDWGIIGADKLIF,TGTGCCTGTGACACGGTCAAAAGTAATGGGGACTGGGGGATAATCGGCGCCGATAAACTCATCTTT
many,TRDV1,-,TRDJ1,CALAFGLPENGRLRLKLIF,TGTGCTCTCGCGTTCGGCCTTCCAGAAAACGGACGCCTCCGCCTTAAACTCATCTTT
many,TRDV1,-,TRDJ1,CALGELGRATDKLIF,TGTGCTCTTGGGGAACTAGGCAGGGCCACCGATAAACTCATCTTT
-,TRDV1,-,TRDJ1,CALGERGSDVRLVGYTDKLIF,TGTGCTCTTGGGGAAAGGGGGTCCGACGTACGCCTCGTGGGGTACACCGATAAACTCATCTTT
medium-sized,TRDV2,-,TRDJ2,CACDTVLGGVALTAQLFF,TGTGCCTGTGACACCGTACTGGGCGGAGTAGCTTTGACAGCACAACTCTTCTTT
many,TRDV1,-,TRDJ1,CALGELYWAIIGGTDKLIF,TGTGCTCTTGGGGAACTTTACTGGGCTATAATTGGGGGCACCGATAAACTCATCTTT
medium-sized,TRDV1,TRDD3,TRDJ1,CALGELSGGLARETDKLIF,TGTGCTCTTGGGGAACTTTCTGGGGGACTAGCCCGGGAGACCGATAAACTCATCTTT
many,TRDV2,TRDD3,TRDJ1,CACDPLTVLGDTLPTMPDKLIF,TGTGCCTGTGACCCCCTCACTGTACTGGGGGATACCCTACCTACTATGCCCGATAAACTCATCTTT
many,TRDV2,-,TRDJ1,CACDRRPDALGSLTRGDPSPGTDKLIF,TGTGCCTGTGACCGCCGTCCCGACGCCTTGGGCTCCCTCACTAGGGGGGATCCTTCCCCTGGAACCGATAAACTCATCTTT
many,TRDV2,TRDD3,TRDJ1,CACDPLGSVLGVYTDKLIF,TGTGCCTGTGACCCCCTGGGTTCGGTACTGGGGGTTTACACCGATAAACTCATCTTT
many,TRDV1,-,TRDJ1,CALGELYRQSPKLIF,TGTGCTCTTGGGGAACTTTACCGACAGAGCCCTAAACTCATCTTT
medium-sized,TRDV2,TRDD3,TRDJ1,CACDQLGDRSDKLIF,TGTGCCTGTGACCAACTGGGGGATAGGTCCGATAAACTCATCTTT
medium-sized,TRDV2,-,TRDJ1,CACDSPYWRADKLIF,TGTGCCTGTGACTCGCCATACTGGAGGGCCGATAAACTCATCTTT
many,TRDV1,TRDD3,TRDJ1,CALGCRSYFKHWGIPATDKLIF,TGTGCTCTTGGATGCCGTTCCTACTTTAAACACTGGGGGATTCCGGCCACCGATAAACTCATCTTT
many,TRDV2,TRDD3,TRDJ1,CACDSLLGDGTDKLIF,TGTGCCTGTGACTCTTTACTGGGGGACGGCACCGATAAACTCATCTTT
many,TRDV1,TRDD3,TRDJ1,CALEASLNWGDVGWYYTDKLIF,TGTGCTCTTGAGGCCTCTCTTAATTGGGGGGATGTCGGATGGTATTACACCGATAAACTCATCTTT
many,TRDV1,-,TRDJ1,CALGEVFPPAGFQYTDKLIF,TGTGCTCTTGGGGAGGTCTTCCCCCCCGCGGGGTTTCAGTACACCGATAAACTCATCTTT
medium-sized,TRDV2,TRDD3,TRDJ1,CACDTVLGDTINTFPKLIF,TGTGCCTGTGACACCGTACTGGGGGATACTATCAATACCTTCCCCAAACTCATCTTT
medium-sized,TRDV2,-,TRDJ1,CACDTVGDADKLIF,TGTGCCTGTGACACCGTTGGGGATGCCGATAAACTCATCTTT
many,TRDV2,TRDD3,TRDJ1,CACDTRRHSYRNKKLWGIRYTDKLIF,TGTGCCTGTGACACGAGGAGACATTCCTACCGCAACAAAAAACTATGGGGGATACGCTACACCGATAAACTCATCTTT
many,TRDV2,TRDD3,TRDJ1,CACDTKGHHRTGGIYTDKLIF,TGTGCCTGTGACACCAAGGGGCACCACCGGACTGGGGGGATATACACCGATAAACTCATCTTT
many,TRDV1,TRDD3,TRDJ1,CALGEVHRPWGRDTDKLIF,TGTGCTCTTGGGGAAGTTCATCGGCCCTGGGGGAGAGACACCGATAAACTCATCTTT
medium-sized,TRDV2,TRDD3,TRDJ1,CACDTLLGDTRRPTDKLIF,TGTGCCTGTGACACCCTCTTGGGGGATACGCGAAGACCGACCGATAAACTCATCTTT
many,TRDV1,TRDD3,TRDJ1,CALGELDPAWLGVDKLIF,TGTGCTCTTGGGGAACTAGATCCGGCTTGGCTGGGGGTCGATAAACTCATCTTT
many,TRDV1,-,TRDJ1,CALGVALRAAFYTDKLIF,TGTGCTCTTGGGGTCGCTCTCCGTGCTGCCTTCTACACCGACAAACTCATCTTT
many,TRDV1,TRDD3,TRDJ1,CALGAHTCTGGQGDKLIF,TGTGCTCTTGGGGCCCATACTTGTACTGGGGGACAAGGCGATAAACTCATCTTT
many,TRDV1,TRDD3,TRDJ1,CALGADWGKRLIF,TGTGCTCTTGGGGCTGACTGGGGGAAGCGACTCATCTTT
many,TRDV2,-,TRDJ1,CACDTVGANDKLIF,TGTGCCTGTGACACCGTGGGAGCCAACGATAAACTCATCTTT
many,TRDV2,TRDD3,TRDJ1,CACDNILGDTKVGTDKLIF,TGTGCCTGTGACAACATACTGGGGGATACAAAGGTTGGCACCGATAAACTCATCTTT
few,TRDV1,TRDD3,TRDJ1,CALGGLLLSFLGLGDSGGTDKLIF,TGTGCTCTTGGGGGACTTCTACTATCTTTTCTAGGACTGGGGGATTCGGGCGGCACCGATAAACTCATCTTT
many,TRDV2,-,TRDJ1,CACDPLLDSTDKLIF,TGTGCCTGTGACCCGTTGTTGGATTCCACCGATAAACTCATCTTT
many,TRDV1,-,TRDJ1,CALGEWSYDVSTGTDKLIF,TGTGCTCTTGGGGAATGGTCCTACGATGTGAGTACTGGGACCGATAAACTCATCTTT
many,TRDV2,TRDD3,TRDJ1,CACDIGDRNTDKLIF,TGTGCCTGTGACATCGGGGATAGGAACACCGATAAACTCATCTTT
medium-sized,TRDV1,TRDD3,TRDJ1,CALGALPWGSYTDKLIF,TGTGCTCTTGGGGCTCTCCCCTGGGGGTCGTACACCGATAAACTCATCTTT
many,TRDV1,TRDD3,TRDJ1,CALGERKPLRGRWGISYTDKLIF,TGTGCTCTTGGGGAACGGAAACCCCTACGGGGGAGGTGGGGGATTTCGTACACCGATAAACTCATCTTT
-,TRDV1,TRDD3,TRDJ1,CALGELFPIYWGMDKLIF,TGTGCTCTTGGTGAACTCTTTCCGATTTACTGGGGGATGGATAAACTCATCTTT
many,TRDV2,TRDD3,TRDJ1,CACDTGGYAGGADKLIF,TGTGCCTGTGACACTGGGGGATACGCCGGGGGCGCCGATAAACTCATCTTT
many,TRDV1,TRDD3,TRDJ1,CALGASSNQGGIRTDKLIF,TGTGCTCTTGGGGCCAGTTCCAACCAGGGGGGGATCCGTACCGATAAACTCATCTTT
many,TRDV1,TRDD3,TRDJ3,CALGESGLRRPTGGYRSWDTRQMFF,TGTGCTCTTGGGGAATCGGGCCTTCGAAGACCTACTGGGGGATACCGCTCCTGGGACACCCGACAGATGTTTTTC